This TCR beta chain was retrieved from a study of T-cell memory formation after mild COVID-19. TCRdb called the 5' RACE reads again in MiXCR, with one record for every CDR3 protein. The sample holds hundreds of thousands of distinct CDR3 sequences, 28% seen once. Per germline, CDR1 SGHAT and CDR2 FQDESV (reference sequence). CDR3 length: 14 amino acids. With 5 bases removed from V and 7 bases from J, the gap between germline ends came to 15 bases. The sequence was obtained from an adult woman who had mild COVID-19 (a few samples of this study predate the infection). Cell type and time point are not known. The sequenced sample was PBMCs or a T cell subset sorted from them (not recorded which). V gene TRBV11-1 combines with J gene TRBJ2-4; D unclear. The DNA of the CDR3 is TGTGCCAGCAGCCCCCACGAAGTCTGGAACATTCAGTACTTC. Translated, it gives CASSPHEVWNIQYF.